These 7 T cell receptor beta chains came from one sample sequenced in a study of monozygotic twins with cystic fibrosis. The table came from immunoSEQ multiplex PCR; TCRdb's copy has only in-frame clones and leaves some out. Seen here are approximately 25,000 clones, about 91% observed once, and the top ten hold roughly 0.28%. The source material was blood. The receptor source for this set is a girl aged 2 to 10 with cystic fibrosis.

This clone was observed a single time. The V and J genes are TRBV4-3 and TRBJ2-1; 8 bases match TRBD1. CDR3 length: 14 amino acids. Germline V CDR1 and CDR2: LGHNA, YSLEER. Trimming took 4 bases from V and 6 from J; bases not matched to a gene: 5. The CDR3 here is CASSLPGQGNEQFF. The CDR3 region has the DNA TGCGCCAGCAGCCTACCTGGACAGGGCAATGAGCAGTTCTTC.

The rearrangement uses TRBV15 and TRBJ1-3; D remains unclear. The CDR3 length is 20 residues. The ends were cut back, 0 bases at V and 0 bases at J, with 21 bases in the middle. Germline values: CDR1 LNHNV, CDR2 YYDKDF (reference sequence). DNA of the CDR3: TGTGCCACCAGCAGAGATGGTTCGGCCGCACATTCTCCCTCTGGAAACACCATATATTTT. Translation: CATSRDGSAAHSPSGNTIYF.

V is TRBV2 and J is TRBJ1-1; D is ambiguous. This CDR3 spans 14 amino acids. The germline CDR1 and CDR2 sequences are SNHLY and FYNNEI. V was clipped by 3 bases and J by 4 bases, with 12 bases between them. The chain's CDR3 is CASSDVLIGTEAFF. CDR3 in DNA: TGTGCCAGCAGTGATGTGTTAATCGGCACTGAAGCTTTCTTT. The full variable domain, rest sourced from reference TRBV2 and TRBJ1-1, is EPEVTQTPSHQVTQMGQEVILRCVPISNHLYFYWYRQILGQKVEFLVSFYNNEISEKSEIFDDQFSVERPDGSNFTLKIRSTKLEDSAMYFCASSDVLIGTEAFFGQGTRLTVV.

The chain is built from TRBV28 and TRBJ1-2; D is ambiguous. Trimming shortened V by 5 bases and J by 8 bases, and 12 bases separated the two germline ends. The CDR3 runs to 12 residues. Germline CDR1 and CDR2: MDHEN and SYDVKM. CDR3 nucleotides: TGTGCCAGCAGTAGGTTCGGGTACGGCTACACCTTC. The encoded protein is CASSRFGYGYTF.

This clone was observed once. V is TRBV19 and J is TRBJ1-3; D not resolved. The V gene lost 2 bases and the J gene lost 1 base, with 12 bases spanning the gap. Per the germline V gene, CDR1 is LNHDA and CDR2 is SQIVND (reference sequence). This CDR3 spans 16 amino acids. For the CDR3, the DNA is TGTGCCAGTAGTATACTATCGCAGCGGTCTGGAAACACCATATATTTT. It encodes CASSILSQRSGNTIYF.

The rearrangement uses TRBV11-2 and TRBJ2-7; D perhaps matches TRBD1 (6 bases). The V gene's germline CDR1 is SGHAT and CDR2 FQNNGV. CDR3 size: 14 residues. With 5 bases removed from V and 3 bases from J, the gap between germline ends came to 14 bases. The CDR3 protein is CASSDRLQGYEQYF. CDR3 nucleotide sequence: TGTGCCAGCAGCGACCGGTTACAGGGCTACGAGCAGTACTTC.

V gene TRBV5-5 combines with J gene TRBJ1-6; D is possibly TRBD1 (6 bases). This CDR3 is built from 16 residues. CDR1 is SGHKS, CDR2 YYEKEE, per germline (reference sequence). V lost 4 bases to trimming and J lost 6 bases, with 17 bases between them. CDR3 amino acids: CASSPPGQPFNSPLHF. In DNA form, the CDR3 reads TGTGCCAGCAGCCCTCCGGGACAACCCTTTAATTCACCCCTCCACTTT.